This TCR beta chain stems from a study of T cells in Graves' hyperthyroidism and ophthalmopathy. Study findings and constraints: Ophthalmopathy was identified by the model a median about seven months ahead of onset.

A few counts support this clonotype. Its antigen is undetermined. In patients aged 18 to 65, hyperthyroidism was newly diagnosed, with duration under 2 months. Exclusion of a patient resulted from uncontrolled infection, other autoimmune disease, pregnancy or lactation. Amplification of TCR beta CDR3 regions was performed using RNA transcripts as template. Initially, a first-round RT-PCR of the TCR CDR3 employed the HTBI primer set. In TCRdb, the multiplex PCR reads were re-called with MiXCR into one record per CDR3 protein. The sample contains 250,000 to 300,000 distinct CDR3 sequences, about 16% of which appear only once. The CDR3 has 14 amino acids. Trimming took 1 base from V and 7 from J, leaving 13 bases between them.

The J gene is TRBJ1-1, the V gene TRBV12-3 or TRBV12-4; no firm D call. The TCR was taken from a woman between 45 and 65 years old with Graves' hyperthyroidism that later progressed to Graves' ophthalmopathy. Sequencing was performed on blood. CDR3 sequence (DNA): TGTGCCAGCAGTTTAGGGGAAATCTCCCATGAAGCTTTCTTT. Translated, it gives CASSLGEISHEAFF.